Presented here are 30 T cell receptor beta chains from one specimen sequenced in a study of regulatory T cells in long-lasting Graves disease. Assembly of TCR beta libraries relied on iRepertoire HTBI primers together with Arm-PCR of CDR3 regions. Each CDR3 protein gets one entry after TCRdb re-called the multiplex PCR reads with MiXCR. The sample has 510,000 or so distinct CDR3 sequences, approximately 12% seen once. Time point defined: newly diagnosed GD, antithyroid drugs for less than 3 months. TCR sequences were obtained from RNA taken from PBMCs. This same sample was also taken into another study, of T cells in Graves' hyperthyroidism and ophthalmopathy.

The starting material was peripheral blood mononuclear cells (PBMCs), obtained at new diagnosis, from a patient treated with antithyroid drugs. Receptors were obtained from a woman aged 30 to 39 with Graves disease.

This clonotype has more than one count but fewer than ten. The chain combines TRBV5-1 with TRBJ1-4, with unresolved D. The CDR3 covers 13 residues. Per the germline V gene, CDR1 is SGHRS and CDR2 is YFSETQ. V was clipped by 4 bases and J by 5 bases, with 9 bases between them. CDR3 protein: CASSRTQNEKLFF. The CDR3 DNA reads TGCGCCAGCAGCCGTACCCAAAATGAAAAACTGTTTTTT.

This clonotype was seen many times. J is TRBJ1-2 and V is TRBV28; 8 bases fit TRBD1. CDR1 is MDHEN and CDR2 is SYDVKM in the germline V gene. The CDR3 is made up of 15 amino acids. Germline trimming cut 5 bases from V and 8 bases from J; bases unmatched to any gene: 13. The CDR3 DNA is TGTGCCAGCAGTGCAACCCCGGGACAGGCCACCGGCTACACCTTC. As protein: CASSATPGQATGYTF.

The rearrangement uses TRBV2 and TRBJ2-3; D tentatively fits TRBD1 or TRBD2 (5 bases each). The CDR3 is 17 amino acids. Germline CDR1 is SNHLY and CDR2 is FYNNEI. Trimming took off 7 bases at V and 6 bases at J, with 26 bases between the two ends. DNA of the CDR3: TGTGCCAGCAAGCTCACTGCTTCGGGAATTGGGACGGATACGCAGTATTTT. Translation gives CASKLTASGIGTDTQYF.

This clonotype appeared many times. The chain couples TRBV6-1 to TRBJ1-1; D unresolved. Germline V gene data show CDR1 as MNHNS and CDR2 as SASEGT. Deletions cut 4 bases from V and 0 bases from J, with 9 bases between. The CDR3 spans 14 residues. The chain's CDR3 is CASSAGWLNTEAFF. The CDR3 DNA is TGTGCCAGCAGTGCGGGGTGGCTGAACACTGAAGCTTTCTTT.

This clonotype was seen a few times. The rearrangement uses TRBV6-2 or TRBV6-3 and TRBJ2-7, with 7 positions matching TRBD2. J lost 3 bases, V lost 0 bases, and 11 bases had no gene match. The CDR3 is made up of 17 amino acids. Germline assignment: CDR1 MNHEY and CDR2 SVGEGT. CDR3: CASSYSREGNEGYEQYF. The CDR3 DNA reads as TGTGCCAGCAGTTACTCGAGGGAGGGGAACGAAGGCTACGAGCAGTACTTC.

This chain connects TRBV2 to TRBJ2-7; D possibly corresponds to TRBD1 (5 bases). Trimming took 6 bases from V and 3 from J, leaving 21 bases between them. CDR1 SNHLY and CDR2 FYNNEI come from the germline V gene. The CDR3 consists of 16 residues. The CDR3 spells CASSQSGHIMGYEQYF. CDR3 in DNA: TGTGCCAGCAGCCAATCCGGACACATTATGGGCTACGAGCAGTACTTC.

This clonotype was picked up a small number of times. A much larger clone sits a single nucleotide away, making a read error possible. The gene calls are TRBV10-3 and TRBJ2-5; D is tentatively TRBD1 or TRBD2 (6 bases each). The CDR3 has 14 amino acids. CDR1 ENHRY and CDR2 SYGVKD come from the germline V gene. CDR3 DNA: TGTGCCATCCGCCAAGGGGGGAAGGAAGAGGCCCAGTACTTC. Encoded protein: CAIRQGGKEEAQYF.

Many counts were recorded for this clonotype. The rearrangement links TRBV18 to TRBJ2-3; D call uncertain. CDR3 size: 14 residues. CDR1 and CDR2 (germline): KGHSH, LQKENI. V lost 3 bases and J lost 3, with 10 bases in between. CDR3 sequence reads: CASSPSLRTDTQYF. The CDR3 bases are TGTGCCAGCTCACCGTCCTTGAGGACAGATACGCAGTATTTT.

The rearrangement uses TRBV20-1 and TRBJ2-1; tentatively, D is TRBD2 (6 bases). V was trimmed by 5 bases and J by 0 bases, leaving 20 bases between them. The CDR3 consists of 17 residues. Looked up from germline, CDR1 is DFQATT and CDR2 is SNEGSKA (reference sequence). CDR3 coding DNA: TGCAGTGCTGCATCAGACCTAGCGCCGAACTCCTACAATGAGCAGTTCTTC. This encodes CSAASDLAPNSYNEQFF.

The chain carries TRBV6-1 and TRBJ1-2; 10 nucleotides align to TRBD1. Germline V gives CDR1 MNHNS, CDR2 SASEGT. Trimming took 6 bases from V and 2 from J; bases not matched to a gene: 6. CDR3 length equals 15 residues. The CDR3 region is CASSNPGQGNYGYTF. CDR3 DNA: TGTGCCAGCAGCAATCCGGGACAGGGGAACTATGGCTACACCTTC.

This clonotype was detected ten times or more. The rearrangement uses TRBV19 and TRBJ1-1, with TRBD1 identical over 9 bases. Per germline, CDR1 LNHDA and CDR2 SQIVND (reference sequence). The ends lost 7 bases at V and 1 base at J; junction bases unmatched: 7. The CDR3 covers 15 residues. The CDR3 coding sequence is TGTGCCAGTATCGGAAGACAGGGGGAGAACACTGAAGCTTTCTTT. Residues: CASIGRQGENTEAFF.

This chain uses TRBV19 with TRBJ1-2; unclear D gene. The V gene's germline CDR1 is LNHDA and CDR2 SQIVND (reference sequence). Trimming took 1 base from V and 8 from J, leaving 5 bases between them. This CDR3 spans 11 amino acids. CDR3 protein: CASSIVDGYTF. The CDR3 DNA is TGTGCCAGTAGTATAGTGGACGGCTACACCTTC. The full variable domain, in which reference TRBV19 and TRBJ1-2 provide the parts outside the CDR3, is DGGITQSPKYLFRKEGQNVTLSCEQNLNHDAMYWYRQDPGQGLRLIYYSQIVNDFQKGDIAEGYSVSREKKESFPLTVTSAQKNPTAFYLCASSIVDGYTFGSGTRLTVV.

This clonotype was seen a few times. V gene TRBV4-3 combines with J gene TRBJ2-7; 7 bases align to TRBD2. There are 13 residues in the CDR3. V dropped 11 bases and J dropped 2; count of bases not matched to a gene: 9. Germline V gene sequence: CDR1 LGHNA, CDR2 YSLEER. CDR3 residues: CASQQRGAYEQYF. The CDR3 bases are TGCGCCTCCCAACAGCGGGGAGCCTACGAGCAGTACTTC.

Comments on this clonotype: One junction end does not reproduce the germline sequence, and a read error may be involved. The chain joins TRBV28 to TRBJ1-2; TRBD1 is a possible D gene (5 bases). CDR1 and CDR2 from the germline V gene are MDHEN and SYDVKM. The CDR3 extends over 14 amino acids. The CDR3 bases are TGTACCAGCAGTTTTTCGGCAGGGAGGTACGGCTACACCTTC. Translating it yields CTSSFSAGRYGYTF.

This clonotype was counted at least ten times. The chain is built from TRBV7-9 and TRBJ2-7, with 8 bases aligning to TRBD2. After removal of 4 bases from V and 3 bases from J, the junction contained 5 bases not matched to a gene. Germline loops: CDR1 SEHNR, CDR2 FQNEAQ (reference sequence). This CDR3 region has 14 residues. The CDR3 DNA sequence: TGTGCCAGCAGCTCACCGGGACTAGTCTACGAGCAGTACTTC. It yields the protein CASSSPGLVYEQYF.

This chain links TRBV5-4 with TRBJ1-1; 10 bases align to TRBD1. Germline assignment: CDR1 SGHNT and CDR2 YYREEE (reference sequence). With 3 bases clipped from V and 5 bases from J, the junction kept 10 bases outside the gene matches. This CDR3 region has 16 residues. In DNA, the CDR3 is TGTGCCAGCAGCTATGACCCGACAGGGGGCATTACTGAAGCTTTCTTT. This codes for CASSYDPTGGITEAFF.

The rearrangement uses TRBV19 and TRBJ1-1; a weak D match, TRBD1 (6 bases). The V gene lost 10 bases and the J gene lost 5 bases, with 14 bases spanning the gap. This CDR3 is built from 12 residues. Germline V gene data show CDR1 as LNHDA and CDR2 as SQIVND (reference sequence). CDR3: CATGGRWTEAFF. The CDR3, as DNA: TGTGCCACGGGGGGGCGATGGACTGAAGCTTTCTTT.

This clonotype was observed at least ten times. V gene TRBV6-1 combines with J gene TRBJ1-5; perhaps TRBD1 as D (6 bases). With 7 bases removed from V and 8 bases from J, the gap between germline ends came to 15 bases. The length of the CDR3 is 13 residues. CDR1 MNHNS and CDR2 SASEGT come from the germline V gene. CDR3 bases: TGTGCCAGCAAGGGGGGTCCGGGTGAGCCCCAGCATTTT. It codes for CASKGGPGEPQHF.

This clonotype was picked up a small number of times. CDR3 coding DNA: TGTGCCAGCAGTCCACAGGGGGGCGCCTACGAGCAGTACTTC. Residues: CASSPQGGAYEQYF. This chain links TRBV12-3 or TRBV12-4 with TRBJ2-7, with TRBD1 matching over 8 bases. V lost 5 bases and J lost 2; bases outside the gene matches: 5. The CDR3 extends over 14 amino acids.

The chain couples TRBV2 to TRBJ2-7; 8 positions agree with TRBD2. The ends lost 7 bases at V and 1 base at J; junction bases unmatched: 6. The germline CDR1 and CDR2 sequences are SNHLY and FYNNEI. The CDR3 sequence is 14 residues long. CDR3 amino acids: CASKLLAESYEQYF. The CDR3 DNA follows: TGTGCCAGCAAATTACTAGCGGAGTCCTACGAGCAGTACTTC.

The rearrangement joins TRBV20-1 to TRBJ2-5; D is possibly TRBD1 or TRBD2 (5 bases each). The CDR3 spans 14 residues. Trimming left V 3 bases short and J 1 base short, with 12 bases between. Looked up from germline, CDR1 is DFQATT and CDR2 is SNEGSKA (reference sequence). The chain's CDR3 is CSARSGTSQETQYF. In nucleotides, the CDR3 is TGCAGTGCTAGGTCCGGGACCTCCCAAGAGACCCAGTACTTC.

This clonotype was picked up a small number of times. DNA of the CDR3: TGCGCCAGCAGCTTAACCGGGACAGGCCCTCAGAGGGGCTACACCTTC. Encoded protein: CASSLTGTGPQRGYTF. V is TRBV5-1 and J is TRBJ1-2; 8 positions agree with TRBD1. The CDR3 runs 16 residues. Germline-derived CDR1 and CDR2 are SGHRS and YFSETQ. V lost 2 bases, J lost 8 bases, and 14 bases stayed unmatched. Variable domain in full (rest from reference TRBV5-1 and TRBJ1-2): KAGVTQTPRYLIKTRGQQVTLSCSPISGHRSVSWYQQTPGQGLQFLFEYFSETQRNKGNFPGRFSGRQFSNSRSEMNVSTLELGDSALYLCASSLTGTGPQRGYTFGSGTRLTVV.

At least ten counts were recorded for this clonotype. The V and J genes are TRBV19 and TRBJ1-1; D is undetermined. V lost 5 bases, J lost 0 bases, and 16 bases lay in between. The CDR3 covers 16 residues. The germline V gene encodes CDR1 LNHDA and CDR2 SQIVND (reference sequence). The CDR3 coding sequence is TGTGCCAGTAGTCCAGGCTCATATATCCTGAACACTGAAGCTTTCTTT. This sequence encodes CASSPGSYILNTEAFF.

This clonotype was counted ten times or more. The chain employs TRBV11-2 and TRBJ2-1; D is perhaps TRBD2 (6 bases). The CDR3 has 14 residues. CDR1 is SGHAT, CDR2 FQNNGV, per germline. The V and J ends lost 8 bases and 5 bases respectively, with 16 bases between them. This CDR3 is CASSKWEVDNEQFF. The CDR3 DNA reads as TGTGCCAGCTCTAAGTGGGAGGTCGACAATGAGCAGTTCTTC. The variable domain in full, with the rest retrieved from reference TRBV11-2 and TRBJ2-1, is EAGVAQSPRYKIIEKRQSVAFWCNPISGHATLYWYQQILGQGPKLLIQFQNNGVVDDSQLPKDRFSAERLKGVDSTLKIQPAKLEDSAVYLCASSKWEVDNEQFFGPGTRLTVL.

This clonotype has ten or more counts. The chain's CDR3 is CASSLIAGTTPGEQYF. Here the CDR3 DNA reads TGTGCCAGCAGCTTAATCGCCGGGACCACTCCAGGCGAGCAGTACTTC. V is TRBV7-9 and J is TRBJ2-7; D tentatively reads TRBD1 or TRBD2 (5 bases each). CDR1 and CDR2 from the germline V gene are SEHNR and FQNEAQ (reference sequence). CDR3 length: 16 amino acids. V shed 2 bases and J shed 6 bases, with 20 bases lying between them.

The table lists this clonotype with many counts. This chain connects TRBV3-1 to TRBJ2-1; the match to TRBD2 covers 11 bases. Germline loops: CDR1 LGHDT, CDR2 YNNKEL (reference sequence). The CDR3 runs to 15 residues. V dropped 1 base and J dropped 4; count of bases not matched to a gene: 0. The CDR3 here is CASSQVAGGYNEQFF. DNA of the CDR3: TGTGCCAGCAGCCAAGTAGCGGGAGGGTACAATGAGCAGTTCTTC.

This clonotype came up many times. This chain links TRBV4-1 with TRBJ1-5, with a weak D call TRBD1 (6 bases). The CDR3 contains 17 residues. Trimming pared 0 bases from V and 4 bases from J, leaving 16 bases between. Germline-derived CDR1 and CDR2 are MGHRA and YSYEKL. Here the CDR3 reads CASSQDVGGAKNQPQHF. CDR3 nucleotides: TGCGCCAGCAGCCAAGATGTTGGGGGGGCCAAGAATCAGCCCCAGCATTTT.

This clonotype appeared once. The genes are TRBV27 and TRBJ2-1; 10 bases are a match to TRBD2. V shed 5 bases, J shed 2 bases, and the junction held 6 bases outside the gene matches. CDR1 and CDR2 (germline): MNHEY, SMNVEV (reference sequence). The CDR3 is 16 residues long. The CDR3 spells CASSAPSGSPYNEQFF. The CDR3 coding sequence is TGTGCCAGCAGTGCACCTAGCGGGAGCCCCTACAATGAGCAGTTCTTC.

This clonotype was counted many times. The CDR3 is CATRREKSYNEQFF. CDR3 DNA sequence: TGTGCCACCAGGCGGGAGAAATCCTACAATGAGCAGTTCTTC. The V call is TRBV15, the J call TRBJ2-1; 7 positions agree with TRBD2. The J segment lost 1 base and the V segment lost 6 bases, leaving 3 bases of the junction unmatched. CDR1 and CDR2 (germline): LNHNV, YYDKDF (reference sequence). The CDR3 runs to 14 residues.

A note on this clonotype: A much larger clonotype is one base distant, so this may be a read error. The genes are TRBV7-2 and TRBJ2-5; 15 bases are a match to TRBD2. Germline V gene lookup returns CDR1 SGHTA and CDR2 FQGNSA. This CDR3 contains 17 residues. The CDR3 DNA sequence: TGTGCCAGCACCCCCGATGGACTAGCGGGAGGGCTGGAGACCCTGTACTTC. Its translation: CASTPDGLAGGLETLYF.